Presented here are 7 T cell receptor beta chains from one specimen sequenced in a study of shared clonotypes between healthy human individuals. Produced via immunoSEQ multiplex PCR; TCRdb's table is partial and in-frame only. Among some 2,500,000 clones listed, around 90% were seen once. The sequenced sample consisted of naive CD4+ T cells from PBMCs. Subset in this sample: CD45RA+ positively selected. The origin of the receptors is a man younger than 35 in good health. Some clones in this sample may be carry-over from other donors' samples.

To note about this clone: Additional DNA sequences in this sample encode the identical CDR3. The chain is built from TRBV7-2 and TRBJ2-7, with D possibly TRBD1 on 5 matching bases. CDR3 size: 13 residues. Deletions cut 2 bases from V and 2 bases from J, with 7 bases between. Germline V lookup: CDR1 SGHTA, CDR2 FQGNSA. The CDR3 is CASSLRGTYEQYF. CDR3 in DNA: TGTGCCAGCAGCTTAAGGGGTACCTACGAGCAGTACTTC.

This rearrangement joins TRBV28 to TRBJ2-1; 13 bases align to TRBD2. V trimming: 5 bases; J trimming: 15 bases; junction bases outside the gene matches: 10. The CDR3 sequence is 14 residues long. Germline V CDR1 and CDR2: MDHEN, SYDVKM. CDR3 residues: CASSTRTSGSLGFF. The CDR3 region has the DNA TGTGCCAGCAGTACCCGGACTAGCGGGAGTTTGGGGTTCTTC.

This clone was found a few times. The chain uses TRBV5-4 and TRBJ2-2; weak D call: TRBD1 (7 bases). The CDR3 covers 14 residues. Trimming pared 10 bases from V and 4 bases from J, leaving 17 bases between. The germline CDR1 and CDR2 sequences are SGHNT and YYREEE (reference sequence). The CDR3 sequence is CAWRGQWSTGELFF. CDR3 DNA: TGTGCCTGGAGGGGGCAGTGGAGCACCGGGGAGCTGTTTTTT. Using reference TRBV5-4 and TRBJ2-2 for the parts outside the CDR3, the full variable domain is ETGVTQSPTHLIKTRGQQVTLRCSSQSGHNTVSWYQQALGQGPQFIFQYYREEENGRGNFPPRFSGLQFPNYSSELNVNALELDDSALYLCAWRGQWSTGELFFGEGSRLTVL.

This chain uses TRBV7-2 with TRBJ2-1; TRBD2 might be the D (5 bases). The CDR3 has 14 residues. V was pared by 2 bases and J by 6 bases, with 11 bases between. The germline V gene has CDR1 SGHTA and CDR2 FQGNSA. The CDR3 coding sequence is TGTGCCAGCAGCTTATTGGCTAGCCGCAATGAGCAGTTCTTC. Its protein product is CASSLLASRNEQFF.

This clone was seen just once. V gene TRBV5-6 combines with J gene TRBJ2-1, with TRBD2 as a possible D gene (6 bases). There are 14 residues in the CDR3. Trimming pared 4 bases from V and 5 bases from J, leaving 13 bases between. The germline V gene encodes CDR1 SGHDT and CDR2 YYEEEE. This CDR3 is CASSRDLLHNEQFF. DNA for the CDR3: TGTGCCAGCAGCCGGGACTTGCTACACAATGAGCAGTTCTTC. The full variable domain, with the rest looked up from reference TRBV5-6 and TRBJ2-1, is DAGVTQSPTHLIKTRGQQVTLRCSPKSGHDTVSWYQQALGQGPQFIFQYYEEEERQRGNFPDRFSGHQFPNYSSELNVNALLLGDSALYLCASSRDLLHNEQFFGPGTRLTVL.

This clone was observed a single time. This chain joins TRBV10-3 and TRBJ2-7, with D hard to call. The CDR3 consists of 14 residues. V lost 11 bases and J 1 base, leaving 18 bases between the germline ends. Germline values: CDR1 ENHRY, CDR2 SYGVKD. CDR3 region: CAAQLSSASYEQYF. CDR3 sequence (DNA): TGTGCCGCCCAACTATCCAGCGCATCCTACGAGCAGTACTTC.

This clone turned up a few times. The CDR3 region is CASSSEYHRSAFF. DNA for the CDR3: TGTGCCAGCAGCTCTGAATACCACCGGTCGGCTTTCTTT. V is TRBV11-2 and J is TRBJ1-1; no definite D call. The germline V and J ends were trimmed by 4 bases and 11 bases, with 17 bases remaining between them. CDR3 length: 13 amino acids. Germline CDR1 reads SGHAT; CDR2 reads FQNNGV.